Shown below are 29 T cell receptor beta chains from a single sample sequenced in a study of vaccination effects on CD4 cells after COVID-19. These receptors have no known antigen. This table comes from immunoSEQ multiplex PCR, and its TCRdb copy is limited to in-frame clones, with some not included. The table includes roughly 75,000 clones, under 75% detected once. Within the ViraFEST assay, antigen-specific CD4+ T cells underwent expansion with viral peptide pools prior to sequencing. Isolation of CD4+ T cells took place after less than twelve days of culture. Having tested negative for nucleocapsid antibodies, the vaccine recipients showed no prior SARS-CoV-2 infection. The sequences come from CD4+ T cells from PBMCs cultured with HCoV-OC43 spike peptides, collected before COVID-19 vaccination. Subset noted: HCoV-OC43 spike overlapping peptide pool stimulation. Receptors originate from a human donor who received a COVID-19 vaccine.

The sample holds a few counts of this clone. V usage is TRBV7-2 and J usage is TRBJ2-1; D is unresolved. This CDR3 has 15 amino acids. V dropped 1 base and J dropped 5 bases, with 12 bases sitting between them. Germline values: CDR1 SGHTA, CDR2 FQGNSA. The CDR3 protein is CASSLGPPNDNEQFF. CDR3 bases: TGTGCCAGCAGCTTAGGGCCCCCTAATGACAATGAGCAGTTCTTC.

V is TRBV10-3 and J is TRBJ1-5; the D gene is possibly TRBD1 (5 bases). V was pared by 6 bases and J by 0 bases, with 9 bases between. There are 14 residues in the CDR3. Germline CDR1 ENHRY, CDR2 SYGVKD. Here the CDR3 reads CAISTDTSNQPQHF. DNA for the CDR3: TGTGCCATCAGCACGGACACTAGCAATCAGCCCCAGCATTTT.

The gene calls are TRBV6-6 and TRBJ1-6; 12 bases match TRBD1. CDR1 MNHNY and CDR2 SVGAGI come from the germline V gene (reference sequence). V dropped 5 bases and J dropped 9; count of bases not matched to a gene: 2. The CDR3 has 14 residues. The CDR3 loop is CASSTGQGASPLHF. CDR3 DNA sequence: TGTGCCAGCAGTACGGGACAGGGGGCTTCACCCCTCCACTTT.

The chain is built from TRBV5-4 and TRBJ1-1; D not certain. The length of the CDR3 is 15 residues. Germline V gene lookup returns CDR1 SGHNT and CDR2 YYREEE (reference sequence). Between the trimmed V and J ends, which lost 1 base and 7 bases, there was a span of 17 bases. As DNA, the CDR3 is TGTGCCAGCAGCTTGTTCAGTCAGGATTCAAATGAAGCTTTCTTT. It encodes CASSLFSQDSNEAFF.

The rearrangement links TRBV18 to TRBJ2-3; D ambiguous. This CDR3 region has 16 residues. In germline, CDR1 is KGHSH, CDR2 LQKENI. With 2 bases removed from V and 2 bases from J, the gap between germline ends came to 14 bases. The CDR3 nucleotides are TGTGCCAGCTCACCAAGGGCGATCCTATCCACAGATACGCAGTATTTT. Translating it yields CASSPRAILSTDTQYF.

The chain's CDR3 is CASSRGTDSYEQYV. The CDR3 DNA follows: TGCGCCAGCAGCAGAGGGACAGACTCCTACGAGCAGTACGTC. V and J are TRBV5-1 and TRBJ2-7; 7 positions match TRBD1. Germline values: CDR1 SGHRS, CDR2 YFSETQ. V lost 4 bases, J lost 0 bases, and 4 bases stayed unmatched. This CDR3 comprises 14 residues.

The chain combines TRBV3-1 (or the pseudogene TRBV3-2) with TRBJ2-2, with 11 bases lining up with TRBD2. CDR1 and CDR2 from the germline V gene are LGHDT and YNNKEL (reference sequence). The CDR3 is 17 residues long. V was pared by 3 bases and J by 7 bases, with 10 bases of the junction left unmatched. CDR3 amino acids: CASSHLTSGAAFGELFF. The CDR3 nucleotides read TGTGCCAGCAGCCATTTGACTAGCGGGGCTGCCTTCGGGGAGCTGTTTTTT.

The chain is built from TRBV5-1 and TRBJ2-5; possibly TRBD1 for D (6 bases). Germline lookup yields CDR1 SGHRS and CDR2 YFSETQ. The CDR3 contains 13 residues. The ends were cut back, 0 bases at V and 3 bases at J, with 6 bases in the middle. The CDR3: CASSLEGEETQYF. CDR3 nucleotides: TGCGCCAGCAGCTTGGAGGGGGAAGAGACCCAGTACTTC. The full variable domain, in which reference TRBV5-1 and TRBJ2-5 provide the parts outside the CDR3, is KAGVTQTPRYLIKTRGQQVTLSCSPISGHRSVSWYQQTPGQGLQFLFEYFSETQRNKGNFPGRFSGRQFSNSRSEMNVSTLELGDSALYLCASSLEGEETQYFGPGTRLLVL.

This chain connects TRBV10-3 to TRBJ1-2; weak D call: TRBD1 (5 bases). The CDR3 sequence is 10 residues long. Trimming took off 10 bases at V and 4 bases at J, with 7 bases between the two ends. Germline V gives CDR1 ENHRY, CDR2 SYGVKD. The CDR3 sequence: CATGLYGYTF. The CDR3 nucleotides read TGTGCCACGGGACTCTATGGCTACACCTTC.

This chain connects TRBV5-1 to TRBJ2-5; tentatively, D is TRBD2 (6 bases). Germline values: CDR1 SGHRS, CDR2 YFSETQ. The CDR3 is 14 amino acids. Trimming took off 3 bases at V and 2 bases at J, with 11 bases between the two ends. The CDR3 nucleotides read TGCGCCAGCAGCTGGGACGGGGGACAAGAGACCCAGTACTTC. Protein sequence: CASSWDGGQETQYF.

The rearrangement joins TRBV5-1 to TRBJ2-2; a possible D gene is TRBD1 (6 bases). Germline-derived CDR1 and CDR2 are SGHRS and YFSETQ. V shed 6 bases and J shed 0 bases, with 12 bases lying between them. There are 15 residues in the CDR3. The CDR3 spells CASTRQGTNTGELFF. The CDR3 DNA sequence: TGCGCCAGCACCAGGCAGGGGACGAACACCGGGGAGCTGTTTTTT.

V and J are TRBV6-4 and TRBJ2-1; 11 nucleotides match TRBD2. Germline V gene lookup returns CDR1 MRHNA and CDR2 SNTAGT. This CDR3 has 15 amino acids. The junction had 9 bases not matched to a gene; V was cut back by 6 bases and J by 8 bases. In DNA form, the CDR3 reads TGTGCCAGCAGACTAGCGGGGGCGTTGATATATGAGCAGTTCTTC. It specifies CASRLAGALIYEQFF.

The V and J genes are TRBV5-4 and TRBJ2-3, with D possibly matching TRBD2 (5 bases). Per germline, CDR1 SGHNT and CDR2 YYREEE (reference sequence). Trimming cost V 4 bases and J 6 bases, with 18 bases left between them. There are 15 residues in the CDR3. For the CDR3, the DNA is TGTGCCAGCAGCCCCCCGGGGAGCCCGAGGGATACGCAGTATTTT. Its translation: CASSPPGSPRDTQYF.

This chain uses TRBV7-8 with TRBJ1-5, with no clear D. V was clipped by 2 bases and J by 1 base, with 3 bases between them. The CDR3 runs 13 residues. Germline assignment: CDR1 SGHVS and CDR2 FQNEAQ. This chain's CDR3 is CASSLISNQPQHF. The CDR3 region has the DNA TGTGCCAGCAGCTTAATAAGCAATCAGCCCCAGCATTTT.

The rearrangement joins TRBV19 to TRBJ1-5; D call uncertain. The germline gives CDR1 LNHDA, CDR2 SQIVND (reference sequence). Trimming shortened V by 0 bases and J by 0 bases, and 12 bases separated the two germline ends. CDR3 size: 17 residues. The CDR3 nucleotides read TGTGCCAGTAGTATAGAGGTGCCAAATTATAGCAATCAGCCCCAGCATTTT. Its protein is CASSIEVPNYSNQPQHF.

The J gene is TRBJ2-3, the V gene TRBV18; 7 bases map to TRBD1. Per germline, CDR1 KGHSH and CDR2 LQKENI. Trimming took 3 bases from V and 2 from J; bases not matched to a gene: 8. This CDR3 has 16 amino acids. CDR3 coding DNA: TGTGCCAGCTCACCCCAGTCGGGACAGAACACAGATACGCAGTATTTT. Translated: CASSPQSGQNTDTQYF.

The chain combines TRBV11-3 with TRBJ2-3; 7 nucleotides agree with TRBD1. V lost 5 bases, J lost 6 bases, and 8 bases stayed unmatched. The CDR3 contains 14 residues. Looked up from germline, CDR1 is SGHNT and CDR2 is YENEEA. The CDR3 spells CASSKDRVLDTQYF. CDR3 bases: TGTGCCAGCAGCAAAGACAGGGTACTCGATACGCAGTATTTT. Looking up the rest from reference TRBV11-3 and TRBJ2-3 gives the full variable domain: EAGVVQSPRYKIIEKKQPVAFWCNPISGHNTLYWYLQNLGQGPELLIRYENEEAVDDSQLPKDRFSAERLKGVDSTLKIQPAELGDSAVYLCASSKDRVLDTQYFGPGTRLTVL.

The chain couples TRBV5-1 to TRBJ1-4; TRBD1 matches at 10 bases. Germline V gives CDR1 SGHRS, CDR2 YFSETQ. The CDR3 consists of 15 residues. J lost 10 bases, V lost 3 bases, and 9 bases had no gene match. The CDR3 DNA sequence: TGCGCCAGCAGCTCTGAGGGGACAGGGGTTGGAAAACTGTTTTTT. Translated: CASSSEGTGVGKLFF.

The chain recombines TRBV19 with TRBJ1-5, with D unclear. This CDR3 comprises 13 residues. The germline V gene has CDR1 LNHDA and CDR2 SQIVND (reference sequence). V was pared by 4 bases and J by 3 bases, with 7 bases between. The CDR3: CASSRDNNQPQHF. In DNA form, the CDR3 reads TGTGCCAGTAGTAGAGACAACAATCAGCCCCAGCATTTT.

CDR3: CASSKTLTPGTNYGYTF. The CDR3 nucleotides are TGCGCCAGCAGCAAAACCTTAACCCCAGGGACTAACTATGGCTACACCTTC. The chain has TRBV4-3 and TRBJ1-2; D possibly corresponds to TRBD1 (5 bases). CDR3 length: 17 residues. Germline V lookup: CDR1 LGHNA, CDR2 YSLEER. Between the trimmed V and J ends, which lost 5 bases and 0 bases, there was a span of 19 bases.

The chain employs TRBV28 and TRBJ2-6; unclear D gene. The CDR3 loop spans 16 amino acids. CDR1 MDHEN and CDR2 SYDVKM come from the germline V gene. Trimming took 1 base from V and 0 from J, leaving 7 bases between them. As DNA, the CDR3 is TGTGCCAGCAGTTTATTGGTCGGCTCTGGGGCCAACGTCCTGACTTTC. Residues: CASSLLVGSGANVLTF.

The chain joins TRBV7-2 to TRBJ2-5, with D possibly being TRBD2 (6 bases). Germline lookup yields CDR1 SGHTA and CDR2 FQGNSA. The CDR3 length is 16 residues. Trimming stripped 3 bases from V and 5 bases from J, with 19 bases between. For the CDR3, the DNA is TGTGCCAGCAGCTTGGTACAGGCCCGAGGGAGGGAGACCCAGTACTTC. It specifies CASSLVQARGRETQYF.

V and J are TRBV10-2 and TRBJ1-1, with unresolved D. The ends were cut back, 6 bases at V and 0 bases at J, with 8 bases in the middle. The CDR3 consists of 13 residues. The germline V gene encodes CDR1 WSHSY and CDR2 SAAADI. Here the CDR3 DNA reads TGCGCCAGCAGGGATGGGGTGAACACTGAAGCTTTCTTT. This encodes CASRDGVNTEAFF.

This sequence joins TRBV10-3 and TRBJ1-6, with D possibly TRBD1 on 6 matching bases. The CDR3 loop spans 14 amino acids. V was pared by 0 bases and J by 11 bases, with 11 bases between. CDR1 and CDR2 from the germline V gene are ENHRY and SYGVKD. DNA for the CDR3: TGTGCCATCAGTGAGTCAGGGGGAACGGCACCCCTCCACTTT. Protein product: CAISESGGTAPLHF.

This clone was seen only a few times. The chain couples TRBV5-1 to TRBJ1-5; no firm D call. Between the trimmed V and J ends, which lost 0 bases and 4 bases, there was a span of 5 bases. The CDR3 loop spans 13 amino acids. Germline V gene sequence: CDR1 SGHRS, CDR2 YFSETQ. This CDR3 is CASSLDGNQPQHF. The CDR3 bases are TGCGCCAGCAGCTTGGATGGGAATCAGCCCCAGCATTTT.

V is TRBV7-2 and J is TRBJ2-1; weak D call: TRBD2 (7 bases). The germline V and J ends were trimmed by 6 bases and 6 bases, with 15 bases remaining between them. CDR3 length: 14 amino acids. Germline CDR1 reads SGHTA; CDR2 reads FQGNSA. CDR3 sequence: CASSFTGGRNEQFF. The DNA of the CDR3 is TGTGCCAGCAGTTTTACCGGGGGGCGCAATGAGCAGTTCTTC.

V gene TRBV6-5 combines with J gene TRBJ1-5; no firm D call. V was clipped by 4 bases and J by 3 bases, with 7 bases between them. CDR3 length: 13 amino acids. CDR1 is MNHEY, CDR2 SVGAGI, per germline. Here the CDR3 reads CASSWDFNQPQHF. The DNA for the CDR3 is TGTGCCAGCAGTTGGGATTTCAATCAGCCCCAGCATTTT.

The chain couples TRBV30 to TRBJ1-1, with 10 bases matching TRBD1. V was clipped by 0 bases and J by 1 base; unmatched bases: 5. The CDR3 spans 16 residues. Germline-derived CDR1 and CDR2 are GTSNPN and SVGIG (reference sequence). The CDR3 coding sequence is TGTGCCTGGAGTGTACTGGACAGGGGGTCGAACACTGAAGCTTTCTTT. Its protein is CAWSVLDRGSNTEAFF.

This sequence joins TRBV18 and TRBJ2-1; D is perhaps TRBD1 or TRBD2 (6 bases each). The V and J ends lost 0 bases and 5 bases respectively, with 14 bases between them. This CDR3 region has 16 residues. The germline CDR1 and CDR2 sequences are KGHSH and LQKENI. The CDR3 loop is CASSPPNRGHDNEQFF. In DNA, the CDR3 is TGTGCCAGCTCACCACCGAACCGGGGGCACGACAATGAGCAGTTCTTC.